The next 24 T cell receptor beta chains were all read from a single sample in a study of cytomegalovirus exposure and HLA in healthy donors (TCRdb year 2017). Preparation of the library involved the immunoSEQ multiplex PCR assay. For the multiplex PCR, a mixture combining 60 forward primers for TCR Vbeta segments and 13 reverse primers for TCR Jbeta segments was used. Here the immuneACCESS table is served through TCRdb, limited to in-frame sequences with V and J called. Missing clones are a known gap in these copies; in checked studies unresolved V genes cover under half, and the rest lacks a known reason. A total of 150,000 or so clones appear in this sample, 76% of them only once. Clones ranked in the top ten supply 3.1% of the sample. The sample taken for sequencing was PBMCs. The receptors originated from a male donor in good health and CMV-seronegative.

This rearrangement joins TRBV14 to TRBJ2-5; tentatively, D is TRBD1 (6 bases). Germline assignment: CDR1 SGHDN and CDR2 FVKESK. The CDR3 consists of 15 residues. The germline V and J ends were trimmed by 2 bases and 4 bases, with 14 bases remaining between them. The chain's CDR3 is CASSQNTGSGETQYF. The CDR3 coding sequence is TGTGCCAGCAGCCAAAATACAGGGTCGGGAGAGACCCAGTACTTC. Filled out from reference TRBV14 and TRBJ2-5, the complete variable domain reads EAGVTQFPSHSVIEKGQTVTLRCDPISGHDNLYWYRRVMGKEIKFLLHFVKESKQDESGMPNNRFLAERTGGTYSTLKVQPAELEDSGVYFCASSQNTGSGETQYFGPGTRLLVL.

This clone was seen a handful of times. CDR3 region: CAPRSSYEQYF. DNA for the CDR3: TGTGCTCCAAGGAGCTCCTACGAGCAGTACTTC. V is TRBV30 and J is TRBJ2-7; D gene unclear. The CDR3 totals 11 residues. Germline V gene lookup returns CDR1 GTSNPN and CDR2 SVGIG (reference sequence).

This chain joins TRBV19 and TRBJ2-5; D gene ambiguous. Per the germline V gene, CDR1 is LNHDA and CDR2 is SQIVND (reference sequence). CDR3 size: 12 residues. Trimming removed 5 bases from V and 3 bases from J, with 7 bases in between. CDR3 region: CASSSTEETQYF. CDR3 DNA: TGTGCCAGTAGTTCCACAGAAGAGACCCAGTACTTC.

The chain recombines TRBV5-1 with TRBJ1-1; a weak D match, TRBD1 (5 bases). The germline gives CDR1 SGHRS, CDR2 YFSETQ. The CDR3 loop spans 15 amino acids. V gave up 2 bases and J gave up 1 base, with 12 bases separating them. DNA for the CDR3: TGCGCCAGCAGCTTTCAAGGGGACTCGAACACTGAAGCTTTCTTT. Its protein is CASSFQGDSNTEAFF.

This clone was detected once. The V call is TRBV6-6, the J call TRBJ2-1; 7 bases match TRBD2. From germline, CDR1 is MNHNY and CDR2 SVGAGI (reference sequence). V shed 3 bases and J 14 bases; nucleotides not matched to a gene: 10. This CDR3 has 13 amino acids. For the CDR3, the DNA is TGTGCCAGCAGTTATACGGGCGGGAGCGATAAGTTCTTC. Protein: CASSYTGGSDKFF.

The chain joins TRBV4-2 to TRBJ1-4; 8 bases fit TRBD1. Germline V gene sequence: CDR1 LGHNA, CDR2 YNFKEQ. This CDR3 region has 15 residues. V lost 0 bases to trimming and J lost 8 bases; unmatched junction nucleotides: 5. The DNA of the CDR3 is TGTGCCAGCAGCCAAGACGGACAGGGACGGGAAAAACTGTTTTTT. Translation: CASSQDGQGREKLFF.

The rearrangement uses TRBV19 and TRBJ2-1; TRBD1 matches 8 bases. Germline-derived CDR1 and CDR2 are LNHDA and SQIVND (reference sequence). The CDR3 contains 15 residues. V gave up 4 bases and J gave up 0 bases; unmatched junction bases: 2. The CDR3 nucleotides read TGTGCCAGTAGTAGAACAGGGGGCTCCTACAATGAGCAGTTCTTC. Protein product: CASSRTGGSYNEQFF.

The chain carries TRBV5-6 and TRBJ2-7; possibly TRBD2 for D (6 bases). The V end was cut by 4 bases, the J end by 1 base, with 12 bases between. This CDR3 has 14 amino acids. Germline CDR1 reads SGHDT; CDR2 reads YYEEEE. For the CDR3, the DNA is TGTGCCAGCAGCGTGCGGGGTTCATCCTACGAGCAGTACTTC. Its translation: CASSVRGSSYEQYF.

The rearrangement joins TRBV28 to TRBJ2-2, with TRBD1 matching over 9 bases. This CDR3 comprises 14 residues. The V gene's germline CDR1 is MDHEN and CDR2 SYDVKM. V lost 6 bases and J lost 5; bases outside the gene matches: 4. The CDR3 coding sequence is TGTGCCAGCAGCCTCGACAGGGGGACCGGGGAGCTGTTTTTT. Protein sequence: CASSLDRGTGELFF. Full variable domain (outside the CDR3, taken from reference TRBV28 and TRBJ2-2): DVKVTQSSRYLVKRTGEKVFLECVQDMDHENMFWYRQDPGLGLRLIYFSYDVKMKEKGDIPEGYSVSREKKERFSLILESASTNQTSMYLCASSLDRGTGELFFGEGSRLTVL.

The genes are TRBV28 and TRBJ1-1; TRBD1 is a possible D gene (6 bases). Trimming stripped 5 bases from V and 3 bases from J, with 10 bases between. Looked up from germline, CDR1 is MDHEN and CDR2 is SYDVKM. This CDR3 has 13 residues. The CDR3 loop reads CASSLNRDTEAFF. CDR3 nucleotide sequence: TGTGCCAGCAGTCTAAACAGGGACACTGAAGCTTTCTTT. The full variable domain, its missing parts supplied by reference TRBV28 and TRBJ1-1, is DVKVTQSSRYLVKRTGEKVFLECVQDMDHENMFWYRQDPGLGLRLIYFSYDVKMKEKGDIPEGYSVSREKKERFSLILESASTNQTSMYLCASSLNRDTEAFFGQGTRLTVV.

The chain uses TRBV7-9 and TRBJ1-2, with D unresolved. V lost 2 bases and J lost 3, with 10 bases in between. Germline assignment: CDR1 SEHNR and CDR2 FQNEAQ (reference sequence). The CDR3 is 14 residues long. CDR3 in amino acids: CASSLWLTDYGYTF. The DNA of the CDR3 is TGTGCCAGCAGCTTATGGCTTACCGACTATGGCTACACCTTC.

This clone was detected only a few times. The chain couples TRBV1 to TRBJ1-4. TRBV1 represents a pseudogene. CDR3 length: 13 amino acids. CDR3 amino acids: CTKIPATNEKLFF. For the CDR3, the DNA is TGCACCAAGATTCCGGCAACTAATGAAAAACTGTTTTTT.

This rearrangement joins TRBV28 to TRBJ2-2; 8 bases agree with TRBD2. CDR1 and CDR2 from the germline V gene are MDHEN and SYDVKM. The V and J ends lost 10 bases and 4 bases, in that order; junction bases with no gene match: 8. The CDR3 has 14 amino acids. Written as DNA, the CDR3 is TGTGCCACACCGGGACTAGGCCCCACCGGGGAGCTGTTTTTT. It specifies CATPGLGPTGELFF.

This chain joins TRBV10-1 and TRBJ2-7, with D possibly matching TRBD1 (6 bases). The V and J ends lost 6 bases and 7 bases respectively, with 10 bases between them. From germline, CDR1 is WNHNN and CDR2 SYGVQD (reference sequence). CDR3 length: 11 amino acids. In DNA form, the CDR3 reads TGCGCCAGCAGGATCGGGACAGAGCAGTACTTC. The encoded protein is CASRIGTEQYF.

V usage is TRBV7-3 and J usage is TRBJ1-1; D unresolved. The CDR3 length is 13 residues. Trimming took off 2 bases at V and 4 bases at J, with 8 bases between the two ends. Germline assignment: CDR1 SGHTA and CDR2 FQGTGA. The chain's CDR3 is CASSLVSGTEAFF. As DNA, the CDR3 is TGTGCCAGCAGCTTAGTTTCAGGCACTGAAGCTTTCTTT.

This rearrangement joins TRBV5-1 to TRBJ2-5, with unresolved D. With 0 bases removed from V and 1 base from J, the gap between germline ends came to 16 bases. The CDR3 sequence is 17 residues long. CDR1 and CDR2 (germline): SGHRS, YFSETQ. CDR3 nucleotides: TGCGCCAGCAGCTTGGGCCCGGGTGGCGGAAGCCAAGAGACCCAGTACTTC. Protein product: CASSLGPGGGSQETQYF.

The rearrangement joins TRBV9 to TRBJ1-5, with 7 bases lining up with TRBD1. CDR1 SGDLS and CDR2 YYNGEE come from the germline V gene. There are 15 residues in the CDR3. After removal of 4 bases from V and 2 bases from J, the junction contained 6 bases not matched to a gene. CDR3 DNA sequence: TGTGCCAGCAGCTCCGGACAGGCGGGCAATCAGCCCCAGCATTTT. Its translation is CASSSGQAGNQPQHF.

The J gene is TRBJ2-5, the V gene TRBV6-5; 7 nucleotides line up with TRBD2. The CDR3 extends over 14 amino acids. The J segment lost 4 bases and the V segment lost 7 bases, leaving 9 bases of the junction unmatched. Germline V gene lookup returns CDR1 MNHEY and CDR2 SVGAGI. The chain's CDR3 is CASKGAGVAETQYF. The CDR3 region has the DNA TGTGCCAGCAAAGGGGCGGGGGTGGCAGAGACCCAGTACTTC.

CDR3 protein: CASSQVASVSSYEQYF. CDR3 nucleotide sequence: TGCGCCAGCAGCCAGGTTGCTAGCGTATCCTCCTACGAGCAGTACTTC. V is TRBV4-1 and J is TRBJ2-7; a weak D match, TRBD2 (6 bases). The CDR3 has 16 residues. CDR1 is MGHRA and CDR2 is YSYEKL in the germline V gene. Trimming removed 3 bases from V and 0 bases from J, with 15 bases in between.

The gene calls are TRBV7-9 and TRBJ2-7; the D gene is possibly TRBD2 (6 bases). The CDR3 covers 15 residues. The V and J ends lost 3 bases and 5 bases respectively, with 17 bases between them. CDR1 and CDR2 from the germline V gene are SEHNR and FQNEAQ (reference sequence). The CDR3 loop is CASSFPGGNGNEQYF. The CDR3 DNA sequence: TGTGCCAGCAGCTTTCCGGGCGGGAACGGGAACGAGCAGTACTTC.

This rearrangement joins TRBV19 to TRBJ1-1; D gene uncertain. Germline assignment: CDR1 LNHDA and CDR2 SQIVND (reference sequence). There are 11 residues in the CDR3. V lost 9 bases and J 6 bases, leaving 11 bases between the germline ends. The CDR3 spells CASGVGAEAFF. In nucleotides, the CDR3 is TGTGCCAGCGGGGTTGGGGCTGAAGCTTTCTTT. The full variable domain, its missing parts supplied by reference TRBV19 and TRBJ1-1, is DGGITQSPKYLFRKEGQNVTLSCEQNLNHDAMYWYRQDPGQGLRLIYYSQIVNDFQKGDIAEGYSVSREKKESFPLTVTSAQKNPTAFYLCASGVGAEAFFGQGTRLTVV.

This clone occurred once. The chain recombines TRBV11-2 with TRBJ2-1; D is ambiguous. CDR1 is SGHAT and CDR2 is FQNNGV in the germline V gene. This CDR3 is 14 amino acids long. Trimming took 4 bases from V and 9 from J, leaving 16 bases between them. The CDR3 DNA sequence: TGTGCCAGCAGCTCAACGCGAGATCGACTTGAGCAGTTCTTC. It translates to CASSSTRDRLEQFF.

The CDR3 nucleotides are TGTGCCAGCAGTGGAGGACTCCCCAGTGTGCAGTTCTTC. Translated, it gives CASSGGLPSVQFF. This sequence joins TRBV28 and TRBJ2-1; possibly TRBD2 for D (5 bases). This CDR3 has 13 amino acids. Germline V gene data show CDR1 as MDHEN and CDR2 as SYDVKM. V gave up 5 bases and J gave up 12 bases, with 17 bases separating them.

This chain connects TRBV4-2 to TRBJ1-1; D not certain. Trimming took 0 bases from V and 0 from J, leaving 5 bases between them. Germline-derived CDR1 and CDR2 are LGHNA and YNFKEQ. The CDR3 length is 14 residues. The DNA of the CDR3 is TGTGCCAGCAGCCAAGAGGCCTTGAACACTGAAGCTTTCTTT. Protein product: CASSQEALNTEAFF.